The source of this TCR beta chain is a study of identical twins. The ends were cut back, 0 bases at V and 3 bases at J, with 15 bases in the middle. Germline-derived CDR1 and CDR2 are DFQATT and SNEGSKA (reference sequence). CDR3 length: 15 amino acids. This clonotype was observed a few times. Antigen: not known. General study points: Fewer insertions were carried by abundant cord blood beta clonotypes, but none was seen in memory repertoires. Weaker excess sharing between twins was seen in beta out-of-frame sequences.

A universal primer site was incorporated via template switching, and the cDNA contained unique molecular identifiers. Via MiXCR, TCRdb re-called the 5' RACE reads, giving one row per CDR3 protein. The repertoire has 500,000 to 600,000 distinct CDR3 sequences, less than 25% of them found once; the top ten carry around 0.9%. The data were also submitted as part of a second study, on T cells expressing NK-cell markers.

This chain joins TRBV20-1 and TRBJ2-7; D not resolved. This sequence was found in a woman aged 18-30 years in good health. Input material: CD4+ T cells sorted from blood. The CDR3 nucleotides are TGCAGTGCTAGAGATTTGTCAGGAAGGGTCTACGAGCAGTACTTC. Amino acid sequence: CSARDLSGRVYEQYF.